This TCR beta chain was retrieved from a study of human T cells and chemical hapten exposure (dated by TCRdb to 2020 to 2023). The study in broad terms: For sensitization, 2% DPC in acetone was applied to a roughly 2 cm by roughly 2 cm area of upper inner arm skin. Libraries were pooled for sequencing, and variation in per-sample TCR yields was attributed mainly to small differences in library volumes within the pool. Most of the patients in the cohort were female, and the cohort covered alopecia areata with under or over 50% scalp involvement, alopecia totalis and alopecia universalis. About 28 alopecia patients gave blood for TCR sequencing at one to four time points (pre-sensitization, 2, 6 and 24 weeks). Patch testing was performed on the upper back with Finn chambers containing 0.01% DPC, and the patch tests were scored after 6 days according to International Contact Dermatitis Research Group standards. Patient blood was sampled pre-sensitization (week 0) and at 2, 6 and about 24 weeks after DPC sensitization. The study tracked peripheral blood TCR repertoire changes in vivo during primary and secondary sensitization to the hapten diphenylcyclopropenone (DPC) in alopecia patients. Weekly therapeutic DPC doses were additionally applied to the scalp of patients throughout the roughly 22-week study period.

For this clonotype: What this receptor recognizes is not known. No per-base quality is available; no much larger clone lies one base away.

Library prep was done by RACE. The sequencing machine was a NextSeq 500. Library preparation attached unique molecular identifiers to individual cDNA molecules for quantitative, reproducible TCR counting. For every blood RNA sample, sequencing covered both the TCR alpha and TCR beta chains. Under the source paper's analysis protocol: Samples had a median of about 90,000 TCRs, with a range from roughly 23,224 to 700,000. V, J and CDR3 annotation of the TCR reads was performed with the Decombinator software suite. To make PS versus PT1 abundance plots, every sample was subsampled to the same number of TCRs (28,000). Expanded TCRs were defined as absent before sensitization and observed at least eight times at the 2-week time point. TCRdb itself trimmed the public reads at Q25 with fastp, ran MiXCR and retained productive beta chains. Rows with one shared CDR3 protein collapse into an entry with the most common genes and DNA. The V and J calls and clone size are TCRdb's, not the authors'. The sample table records 50,000 to 80,000 distinct CDR3 sequences; 9.5% to 11% of these occur just once. The ten largest clonotypes hold roughly 2% of the sample.

The sample's time point label, in plain terms: patch test 3, about 24 weeks after DPC sensitization. This specimen's treatment or condition label, interpreted: therapeutic diphenylcyclopropenone sensitization with weekly scalp DPC. Blood at each patch-test visit was drawn before the patch test was applied. Eligible patients were aged 18 to 70, diagnosed with alopecia, deemed suitable for DPC therapy, and excluded if pregnant. Total RNA was isolated from unfractionated whole blood collected in Tempus Blood RNA tubes. Spanning cysteine to phenylalanine, the CDR3 consists of 12 amino acids. The only DNA kept is the CDR3, 36 bases in frame from the first base. The junction shows trimming of 1 base on V and 7 bases on J, plus 5 bases between the germline ends. Sequences LGHNA (CDR1) and YNFKEQ (CDR2) are obtained from the germline V gene. General findings and caveats noted by the study authors: The number of PT1 expanded TCRs positively correlated with patch test score, significant at thresholds 8, 16 and 32 but not 4. Repeated subsampling changed both the strength of the expansion versus patch-test correlation and the threshold at which the correlation became significant. DPC sensitization did not change how many TCRs were above 1 in 1000 frequency, and no evidence was found of alterations in global repertoire structure. Because every patient had alopecia, a presumed autoimmune disease, the patients' immune response might differ from that of healthy individuals. Significantly more large CDR3 similarity clusters were formed by expanded TCRs than by pre-sensitization or healthy control sets, consistent with antigen-driven responses.

The chain links TRBV4-2 with TRBJ2-1; the D gene lacks a confident call. The TCR comes from a woman aged 25-40 years with alopecia areata. Some clones in this sample may be carry-over from other donors' samples. Sequencing used whole blood, obtained in connection with sensitization to the hapten diphenylcyclopropenone (DPC). The DNA is as follows: TGTGCCAGCAGCCAAGGGTGGAATGAGCAGTTCTTC. Protein translation: CASSQGWNEQFF.